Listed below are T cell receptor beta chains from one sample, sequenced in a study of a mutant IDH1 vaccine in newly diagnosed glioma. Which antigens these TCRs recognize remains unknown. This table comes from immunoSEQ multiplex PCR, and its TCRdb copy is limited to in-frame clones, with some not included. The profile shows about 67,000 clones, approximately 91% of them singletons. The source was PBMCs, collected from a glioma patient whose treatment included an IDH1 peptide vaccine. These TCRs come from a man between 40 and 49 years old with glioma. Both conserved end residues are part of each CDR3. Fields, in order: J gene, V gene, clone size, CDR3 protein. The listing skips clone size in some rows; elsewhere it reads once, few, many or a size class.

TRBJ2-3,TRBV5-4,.,CASSLEGIPTDTQYF
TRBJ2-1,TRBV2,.,CASSGGVSSYNEQFF
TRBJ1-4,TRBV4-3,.,CASSQDHRQGGNEKLFF
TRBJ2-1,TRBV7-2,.,CASSPDRGLRNEQFF
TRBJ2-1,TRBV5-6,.,CASSLSGASSYNEQFF
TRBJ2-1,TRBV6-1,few,CASSELAGGYNEQFF
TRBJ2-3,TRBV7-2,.,CASSPTGVSDTQYF
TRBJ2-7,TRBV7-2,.,CASSLGAGSSYEQYF
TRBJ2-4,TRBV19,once,CASIATGLAKNIQYF
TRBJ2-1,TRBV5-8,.,CASSSGLVIYNEQFF
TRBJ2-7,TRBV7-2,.,CASSHGGQAYEQYF
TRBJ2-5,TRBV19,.,CASGPAGGQETQYF
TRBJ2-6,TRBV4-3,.,CASSQSRGKAPGANVLTF
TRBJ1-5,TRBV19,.,CASSMERGSQPQHF
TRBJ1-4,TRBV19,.,CASSGDRGALDEKLFF
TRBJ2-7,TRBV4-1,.,CASSQERGGGTYEQYF
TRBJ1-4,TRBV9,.,CASGKEGLNEKLFF
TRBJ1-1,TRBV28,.,CASSGGWFKFRQGDTEAFF
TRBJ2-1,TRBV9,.,CASSPPGQGGYNEQFF
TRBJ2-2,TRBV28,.,CASSLGQGYTGELFF
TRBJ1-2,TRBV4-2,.,CASSQAIGAGRSGYTF
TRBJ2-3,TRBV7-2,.,CASSFISSTDTQYF
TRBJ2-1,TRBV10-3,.,CAISDPSQTSGAWNEQFF
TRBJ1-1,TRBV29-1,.,CSVGGTGGRDPFF
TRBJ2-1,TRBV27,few,CASSLFRYNEQFF
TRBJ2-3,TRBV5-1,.,CASSLASAVTDTQYF
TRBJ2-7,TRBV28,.,CASSPLRQQYF
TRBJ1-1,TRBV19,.,CASSFAGAGNTEAFF
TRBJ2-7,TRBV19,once,CASSPQQGYEQYF
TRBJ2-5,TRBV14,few,CASSPRIGDRRPLYQETQYF
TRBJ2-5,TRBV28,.,CASSPSPQETQYF
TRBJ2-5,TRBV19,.,CASSMEAQRTQYF
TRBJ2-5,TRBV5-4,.,CASSQAGGYQETQYF
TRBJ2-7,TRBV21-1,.,CASSFPGGEGSYEQYF
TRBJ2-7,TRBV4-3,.,CASSQEIGRSSYEQYF
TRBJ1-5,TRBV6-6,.,CASSPGTGVDQPQHF
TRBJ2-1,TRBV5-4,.,CASSRPRNEQFF
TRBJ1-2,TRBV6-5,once,CASSYSPGGSYGYTF
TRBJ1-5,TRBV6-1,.,CASRDTRGFKHF
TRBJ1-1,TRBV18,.,CASSPGTGDTEAFF
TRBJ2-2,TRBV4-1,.,CASSLRREGTGELFF
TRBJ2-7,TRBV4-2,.,CASSQDWVETYEQYF
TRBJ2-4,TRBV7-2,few,CASSLASGRGNIQYF
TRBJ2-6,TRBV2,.,CASRVSGANVLTF
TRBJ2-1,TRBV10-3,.,CAISDKQGSVNEQFF
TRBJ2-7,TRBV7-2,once,CASSFDWTSYEQYF
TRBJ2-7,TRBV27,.,CASSRTGAPSYEQYF
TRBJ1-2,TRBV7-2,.,CASSLRSQGAYGYTF
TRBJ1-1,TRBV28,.,CASSTHSPDEAFF
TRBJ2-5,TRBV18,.,CASSPLDTQETQYF